This is a list of T cell receptor beta chains from one sample in a study of beta chain features in type 1 diabetes. Only in-frame clones appear in the TCRdb table, and some are missing; sequencing was by immunoSEQ multiplex PCR. The repertoire holds more than 250,000 clones, with over 20% as singletons. The sequencing sample was made of naive CD4+ T cells from blood. The receptors were gathered from a woman aged 40 to 50 with type 1 diabetes. CDR3s include the opening cysteine and the closing phenylalanine or tryptophan. Fields, in order: CDR3 DNA, CDR3 protein, V gene, J gene, D gene, clone size. The D gene is left open where the match is weak. Some rows have no size entry. The others give once, few or many, or a class for an expanded clone.

cdr3_nt: TGCGCCAGCAGCTTGGGAGGAGCGGGAGAGAGGGATGAGCAGTTCTTC; cdr3_aa: CASSLGGAGERDEQFF; v_call: TRBV5-1; j_call: TRBJ2-1; d_call: TRBD2; clone_size: -
cdr3_nt: TGTGCCTGGATCAGGGCAGGGGATTTCCAAGAGACCCAGTACTTC; cdr3_aa: CAWIRAGDFQETQYF; v_call: TRBV30; j_call: TRBJ2-5; d_call: -; clone_size: -
cdr3_nt: TGCGCCAGCAGAACCTCTACTAGCGGGAGTGCGATCTACAATGAGCAGTTCTTC; cdr3_aa: CASRTSTSGSAIYNEQFF; v_call: TRBV4-1; j_call: TRBJ2-1; d_call: TRBD2; clone_size: few
cdr3_nt: TGTGCCATCAGTGAGTTCCGACCGGGACAGGGAGAAGATACGCAGTATTTT; cdr3_aa: CAISEFRPGQGEDTQYF; v_call: TRBV10-3; j_call: TRBJ2-3; d_call: TRBD1; clone_size: -
cdr3_nt: TGTGCCAGCAGCAGGGATCCTAACTATGGCTACACCTTC; cdr3_aa: CASSRDPNYGYTF; v_call: TRBV6-5; j_call: TRBJ1-2; d_call: -; clone_size: -
cdr3_nt: TGTGCCTGGAGAGCGTCAGGGTTGAGCAATCAGCCCCAGCATTTT; cdr3_aa: CAWRASGLSNQPQHF; v_call: TRBV30; j_call: TRBJ1-5; d_call: -; clone_size: -
cdr3_nt: TGTGCCAGCAGTTCCCCCCCCGGGGAAATCAATGAGCAGTTCTTC; cdr3_aa: CASSSPPGEINEQFF; v_call: TRBV6-5; j_call: TRBJ2-1; d_call: -; clone_size: -
cdr3_nt: TGCAGCGTTGGAAAGGGGGAAGAGTTTCAGCAGTACTTC; cdr3_aa: CSVGKGEEFQQYF; v_call: TRBV29-1; j_call: TRBJ2-7; d_call: -; clone_size: -
cdr3_nt: TGCAGTGCTAGGAGCCACTATGGCTACACCTTC; cdr3_aa: CSARSHYGYTF; v_call: TRBV20-1; j_call: TRBJ1-2; d_call: -; clone_size: -
cdr3_nt: TGCGCCAGCAGCCACGGACAGCAAGAGACCCAGTACTTC; cdr3_aa: CASSHGQQETQYF; v_call: TRBV5-1; j_call: TRBJ2-5; d_call: -; clone_size: -
cdr3_nt: TGCGCCAGCAGCCAAGCAGGGGTGGGGGCAAGTGGAGGCTACACCTTC; cdr3_aa: CASSQAGVGASGGYTF; v_call: TRBV4-3; j_call: TRBJ1-2; d_call: -; clone_size: -
cdr3_nt: TGTGCCAGCAGCACAGACAGGTCCTCTGGAAACACCATATATTTT; cdr3_aa: CASSTDRSSGNTIYF; v_call: TRBV7-9; j_call: TRBJ1-3; d_call: -; clone_size: -
cdr3_nt: TGTGCCAGCTCACCGACCCTCACCAGGGGAAGTGAGGGCTACACCTTC; cdr3_aa: CASSPTLTRGSEGYTF; v_call: TRBV18; j_call: TRBJ1-2; d_call: -; clone_size: -
cdr3_nt: TGCGCCAGCAGCTTGGCCGGGAGCGGCGAGCAGTTCTTC; cdr3_aa: CASSLAGSGEQFF; v_call: TRBV5-1; j_call: TRBJ2-1; d_call: -; clone_size: few
cdr3_nt: TGCGCCAGCAGCCAAGGGGGAGGGCCAGATACGCAGTATTTT; cdr3_aa: CASSQGGGPDTQYF; v_call: TRBV4-3; j_call: TRBJ2-3; d_call: TRBD2; clone_size: -
cdr3_nt: TGTGCCACCAGCAGAGTAGGGAGGGAGACTGAAGCTTTCTTT; cdr3_aa: CATSRVGRETEAFF; v_call: TRBV15; j_call: TRBJ1-1; d_call: -; clone_size: few
cdr3_nt: TGTGCCAGCAGCCAGCCACTGCCCGGGACTAGCCTCCACTACGAGCAGTACTTC; cdr3_aa: CASSQPLPGTSLHYEQYF; v_call: TRBV14; j_call: TRBJ2-7; d_call: TRBD2; clone_size: -
cdr3_nt: TGTGCCAGCAGTTACTCCGGGACTAGCGGGAGTGATAAGCAGTACTTC; cdr3_aa: CASSYSGTSGSDKQYF; v_call: TRBV6-5; j_call: TRBJ2-7; d_call: TRBD2; clone_size: few
cdr3_nt: TGTGCCAGCAGCCATGCCTACAGGGTGGGGGAGCAGTACTTC; cdr3_aa: CASSHAYRVGEQYF; v_call: TRBV14; j_call: TRBJ2-7; d_call: -; clone_size: -
cdr3_nt: TGTGCCAGCAGCACGACAGCGGGGGGTTCACCCCTCCACTTT; cdr3_aa: CASSTTAGGSPLHF; v_call: TRBV9; j_call: TRBJ1-6; d_call: -; clone_size: few
cdr3_nt: TGTGCCAGCAGCTTACTGGGGGCTGCTAGCAATCAGCCCCAGCATTTT; cdr3_aa: CASSLLGAASNQPQHF; v_call: TRBV7-8; j_call: TRBJ1-5; d_call: -; clone_size: few
cdr3_nt: TGTGCCAGCAGTCCACAACTCCGGGACATTGGAAGCTACACCTTC; cdr3_aa: CASSPQLRDIGSYTF; v_call: TRBV4-2; j_call: TRBJ1-2; d_call: -; clone_size: few
cdr3_nt: TGTGCCAGCGCCCCTGGGAGCTCCTACAATGAGCAGTTCTTC; cdr3_aa: CASAPGSSYNEQFF; v_call: TRBV28; j_call: TRBJ2-1; d_call: -; clone_size: -
cdr3_nt: TGTGCCAGCAGTTTATGGGCAGGGAATGAGCAGTTCTTC; cdr3_aa: CASSLWAGNEQFF; v_call: TRBV27; j_call: TRBJ2-1; d_call: -; clone_size: -
cdr3_nt: TGCGCCAGCAGCCAGGACGGGGGAGCAATACGGACTGAAGCTTTCTTT; cdr3_aa: CASSQDGGAIRTEAFF; v_call: TRBV4-1; j_call: TRBJ1-1; d_call: -; clone_size: -
cdr3_nt: TGTGCCAGCAGTCCGCAAGCAGACAGTTACAATGAGCAGTTCTTC; cdr3_aa: CASSPQADSYNEQFF; v_call: TRBV27; j_call: TRBJ2-1; d_call: -; clone_size: few
cdr3_nt: TGTGCCAGCAGCCTTACGGGGGAGACGGCACCCCTCCACTTT; cdr3_aa: CASSLTGETAPLHF; v_call: TRBV7-2; j_call: TRBJ1-6; d_call: -; clone_size: -
cdr3_nt: TGTGCCAGCAGCTTCGGGAGCTCCTATAATTCACCCCTCCACTTT; cdr3_aa: CASSFGSSYNSPLHF; v_call: TRBV5-4; j_call: TRBJ1-6; d_call: -; clone_size: few
cdr3_nt: TGTGCCAGCAGTTTCGGGACAGCCGATCCAGGGGAGACCCAGTACTTC; cdr3_aa: CASSFGTADPGETQYF; v_call: TRBV28; j_call: TRBJ2-5; d_call: TRBD1; clone_size: -
cdr3_nt: TGTGCCAGCAGCCGACAACTAGCAGCGAACACCGGGGAGCTGTTTTTT; cdr3_aa: CASSRQLAANTGELFF; v_call: TRBV14; j_call: TRBJ2-2; d_call: -; clone_size: -
cdr3_nt: TGTGCCAGCTCACCGGCCTCGGGGTCCACTGAAGCTTTCTTT; cdr3_aa: CASSPASGSTEAFF; v_call: TRBV18; j_call: TRBJ1-1; d_call: -; clone_size: -
cdr3_nt: TGTGCCACCAGCAGAGACAGGGTGGACTACGAGCAGTACTTC; cdr3_aa: CATSRDRVDYEQYF; v_call: TRBV15; j_call: TRBJ2-7; d_call: -; clone_size: -
cdr3_nt: TGTGCCAGCAGCTTAAGGGGGTCGCATGAGCAGTTCTTC; cdr3_aa: CASSLRGSHEQFF; v_call: TRBV13; j_call: TRBJ2-1; d_call: -; clone_size: -
cdr3_nt: TGTGCCAGCACCCCGATAGCGGGAGTCTCCTACGAGCAGTACTTC; cdr3_aa: CASTPIAGVSYEQYF; v_call: TRBV6-6; j_call: TRBJ2-7; d_call: TRBD2; clone_size: -
cdr3_nt: TGTGCCAGCAGCTTATTCGGCGGGATAGAGGGTGATGAGCAGTTCTTC; cdr3_aa: CASSLFGGIEGDEQFF; v_call: TRBV7-2; j_call: TRBJ2-1; d_call: -; clone_size: few
cdr3_nt: TGTGCCAGCTCACCCTCCCTGACAGGACAAGAGACCCAGTACTTC; cdr3_aa: CASSPSLTGQETQYF; v_call: TRBV18; j_call: TRBJ2-5; d_call: -; clone_size: -
cdr3_nt: TGCGCCAGCAGCTCGGGGGACAGGGGCTCGGGAGATACGCAGTATTTT; cdr3_aa: CASSSGDRGSGDTQYF; v_call: TRBV4-1; j_call: TRBJ2-3; d_call: TRBD1; clone_size: -
cdr3_nt: TGCAGCGGCGGACAGGGGGCGGCTGAAGCTTTCTTT; cdr3_aa: CSGGQGAAEAFF; v_call: TRBV29-1; j_call: TRBJ1-1; d_call: TRBD1; clone_size: few
cdr3_nt: TGTGCCAGCAGTCGCGGACAGAACACTGAAGCTTTCTTT; cdr3_aa: CASSRGQNTEAFF; v_call: TRBV11-1; j_call: TRBJ1-1; d_call: -; clone_size: -
cdr3_nt: TGTGCCAGCAGTTTGCAGGGCGCTTTGTCCTACGAGCAGTACTTC; cdr3_aa: CASSLQGALSYEQYF; v_call: TRBV27; j_call: TRBJ2-7; d_call: -; clone_size: few
cdr3_nt: TGTGCCAGCATTGGCCGGCTTCAAGGGGCCCAGCATTTT; cdr3_aa: CASIGRLQGAQHF; v_call: TRBV28; j_call: TRBJ1-5; d_call: -; clone_size: -
cdr3_nt: TGTGCCTGGAGTGTTTGGGAGATTGGCTACACCTTC; cdr3_aa: CAWSVWEIGYTF; v_call: TRBV30; j_call: TRBJ1-2; d_call: -; clone_size: -
cdr3_nt: TGTGCCAGCAGCGCCGTGGGGAGTCTCGAGCAGTACTTC; cdr3_aa: CASSAVGSLEQYF; v_call: TRBV9; j_call: TRBJ2-7; d_call: -; clone_size: -
cdr3_nt: TGTGCCAGCCATCAAGGGGGAGCCAACGTCCTGACTTTC; cdr3_aa: CASHQGGANVLTF; v_call: TRBV7-9; j_call: TRBJ2-6; d_call: -; clone_size: few
cdr3_nt: TGTGCCAGCACCTCCGGACAGGGATTTCCAGATACGCAGTATTTT; cdr3_aa: CASTSGQGFPDTQYF; v_call: TRBV7-2; j_call: TRBJ2-3; d_call: TRBD1; clone_size: -
cdr3_nt: TGCGCCAGCAGCTTGGCGGCGGGGCTTAATGAAAAACTGTTTTTT; cdr3_aa: CASSLAAGLNEKLFF; v_call: TRBV5-1; j_call: TRBJ1-4; d_call: -; clone_size: -
cdr3_nt: TGCGCCAGCAGCCGACCGGGACTAGCGGTGCCCAATGAGCAGTTCTTC; cdr3_aa: CASSRPGLAVPNEQFF; v_call: TRBV4-1; j_call: TRBJ2-1; d_call: TRBD2; clone_size: few
cdr3_nt: TGTGCCAGCAGCCGGCGGTCCACCGGGGAGCTGTTTTTT; cdr3_aa: CASSRRSTGELFF; v_call: TRBV7-3; j_call: TRBJ2-2; d_call: -; clone_size: few
cdr3_nt: TGTGCCAGCAGCTTAAACGGGAGGGCCCTAAATGAGCAGTTCTTC; cdr3_aa: CASSLNGRALNEQFF; v_call: TRBV7-3; j_call: TRBJ2-1; d_call: TRBD2; clone_size: few
cdr3_nt: TGCGCCAGCAGCCAAGTGTCCGTCTATGGCTACACCTTC; cdr3_aa: CASSQVSVYGYTF; v_call: TRBV4-1; j_call: TRBJ1-2; d_call: -; clone_size: -
cdr3_nt: TGTGCCAGCACCTTAGCGGGACCGACCGATACGCAGTATTTT; cdr3_aa: CASTLAGPTDTQYF; v_call: TRBV6-6; j_call: TRBJ2-3; d_call: TRBD2; clone_size: few
cdr3_nt: TGCAGCGTTACGGTGAACACTGAAGCTTTCTTT; cdr3_aa: CSVTVNTEAFF; v_call: TRBV29-1; j_call: TRBJ1-1; d_call: -; clone_size: -
cdr3_nt: TGTGCCAGCAGCGCCATCGGTTCGGGGACCGGGGAGCTGTTTTTT; cdr3_aa: CASSAIGSGTGELFF; v_call: TRBV9; j_call: TRBJ2-2; d_call: -; clone_size: -
cdr3_nt: TGCGCCAGCAGCCAAGGGACAGTAGACTACACTGAAGCTTTCTTT; cdr3_aa: CASSQGTVDYTEAFF; v_call: TRBV4-3; j_call: TRBJ1-1; d_call: -; clone_size: -
cdr3_nt: TGCAGCGTCCGTTTTAGACTAGCGGGAGGCGGGGAGCTGTTTTTT; cdr3_aa: CSVRFRLAGGGELFF; v_call: TRBV29-1; j_call: TRBJ2-2; d_call: TRBD2; clone_size: few
cdr3_nt: TGCGCCAGCAGCCTCCTCGGACTCAACCAAGAGACCCAGTACTTC; cdr3_aa: CASSLLGLNQETQYF; v_call: TRBV4-1; j_call: TRBJ2-5; d_call: -; clone_size: -
cdr3_nt: TGTGCCAGCGGTAAGGGACAGGTAATCTCCTACGAGCAGTACTTC; cdr3_aa: CASGKGQVISYEQYF; v_call: TRBV5-6; j_call: TRBJ2-7; d_call: TRBD1; clone_size: -
cdr3_nt: TGCAGCGTTGAGTGGGGGGGACGCACTGAAGCTTTCTTT; cdr3_aa: CSVEWGGRTEAFF; v_call: TRBV29-1; j_call: TRBJ1-1; d_call: -; clone_size: -
cdr3_nt: TGTGCCAGCAGCGGCCGGGACAGTATTAATGAAAAACTGTTTTTT; cdr3_aa: CASSGRDSINEKLFF; v_call: TRBV9; j_call: TRBJ1-4; d_call: TRBD1; clone_size: -
cdr3_nt: TGTGCCAGCGCCGGCACAGCCAACTATGGCTACACCTTC; cdr3_aa: CASAGTANYGYTF; v_call: TRBV5-4; j_call: TRBJ1-2; d_call: -; clone_size: -